This T cell receptor beta chain was sequenced for a study of sequential checkpoint blockade in melanoma. Turning to the study itself: First-line arms were nivolumab then ipilimumab, or the reverse, randomized 1:1. Maintenance nivolumab came after either treatment sequence.

Treatment indicated: randomized to nivolumab then ipilimumab (arm A) or the reverse (arm B). DNA-damaging chemotherapy had not been given to any patient beforehand. From thawed PBMCs, live CD3+CD8+ cells negative for CD19 and CD56 were sorted. The repertoire was sequenced with immunoSEQ multiplex PCR; TCRdb's copy has only in-frame clones and lacks some. The table shows 20,000 to 25,000 clones, with around two thirds occurring only once. Germline CDR1 MNHEY, CDR2 SVGAGI. V gave up 6 bases and J gave up 2 bases; unmatched junction bases: 8. The CDR3 is 15 amino acids. Sequencing was performed on CD8+ T cells sorted from blood (inferred from file names), taken from a patient given nivolumab and ipilimumab in sequence. The clonotype originates from a human donor with melanoma. The chain links TRBV6-5 to TRBJ2-7; 9 bases line up with TRBD2. CDR3 region: CASRAAGGYTYEQYV. The CDR3 DNA reads as TGTGCCAGCAGGGCAGCGGGGGGTTATACCTACGAGCAGTACGTC.